The entry below gives a single TCR beta chain sequence along with its context. What it binds is unknown. The CDR3 length is 14 residues. Germline V gives CDR1 SQVTM, CDR2 ANQGSEA. V shed 6 bases and J 2 bases; nucleotides not matched to a gene: 7. This specimen belongs to a study of a mutant IDH1 vaccine in newly diagnosed glioma. Study as a whole: Before enrollment, the patients had been treated with radiotherapy alone, temozolomide alone, or both together. Most of them had received both. At week 35 came visit V12, and visit V13 followed at week 47.

Time point noted: week 35, safety follow-up. The study gave 300 ug of mutant IDH1 20-mer peptide per vaccine dose, with topical imiquimod. The data were produced by immunoSEQ multiplex PCR, yet TCRdb's version contains in-frame clones alone and is incomplete. The sample consists of about 50,000 clones, approximately 80% of them appearing once. J is TRBJ2-5 and V is TRBV29-1; 9 nucleotides agree with TRBD1. The sample here was PBMCs, taken from a glioma patient whose treatment included an IDH1 peptide vaccine. The source is a woman under 30 with glioma. The CDR3 region is CSVRTGGKQETQYF. CDR3 DNA sequence: TGCAGCGTGCGTACAGGGGGCAAACAAGAGACCCAGTACTTC.